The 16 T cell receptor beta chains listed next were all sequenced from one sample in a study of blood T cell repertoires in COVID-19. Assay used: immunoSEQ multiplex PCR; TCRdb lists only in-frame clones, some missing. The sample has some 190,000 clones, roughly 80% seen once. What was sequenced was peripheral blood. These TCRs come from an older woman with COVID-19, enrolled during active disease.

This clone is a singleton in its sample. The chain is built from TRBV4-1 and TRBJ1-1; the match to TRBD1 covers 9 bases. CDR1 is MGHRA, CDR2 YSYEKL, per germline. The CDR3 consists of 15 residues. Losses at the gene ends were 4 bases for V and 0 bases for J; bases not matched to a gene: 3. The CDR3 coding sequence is TGCGCCAGCAGCCGAACAGGGGGCCTGAACACTGAAGCTTTCTTT. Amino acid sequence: CASSRTGGLNTEAFF.

In DNA, the CDR3 is TGTGCCAGCAGCTTGGGTTCGGTTTTCTACGAGCAGTACGTC. It specifies CASSLGSVFYEQYV. J is TRBJ2-7 and V is TRBV5-8; no reliable D call. The CDR3 has 14 amino acids. In germline, CDR1 is SGHTS, CDR2 YDEGEE. Trimming cost V 0 bases and J 3 bases, with 10 bases left between them.

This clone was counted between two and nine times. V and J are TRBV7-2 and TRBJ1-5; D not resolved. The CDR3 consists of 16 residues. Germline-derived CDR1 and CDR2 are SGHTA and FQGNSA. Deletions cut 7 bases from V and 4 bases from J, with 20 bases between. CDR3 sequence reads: CASNPVSGLDNQPQHF. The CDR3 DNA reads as TGTGCCAGCAACCCTGTAAGTGGTCTAGATAATCAGCCCCAGCATTTT. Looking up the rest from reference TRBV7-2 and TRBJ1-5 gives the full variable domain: GAGVSQSPSNKVTEKGKDVELRCDPISGHTALYWYRQSLGQGLEFLIYFQGNSAPDKSGLPSDRFSAERTGGSVSTLTIQRTQQEDSAVYLCASNPVSGLDNQPQHFGDGTRLSIL.

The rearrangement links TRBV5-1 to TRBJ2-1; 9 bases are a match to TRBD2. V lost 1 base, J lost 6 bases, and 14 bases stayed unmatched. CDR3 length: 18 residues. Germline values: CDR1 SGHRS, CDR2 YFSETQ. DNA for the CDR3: TGCGCCAGCAGCTTGAGCGTGCTAGGCGGGAGGGCAGCCAATGAGCAGTTCTTC. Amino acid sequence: CASSLSVLGGRAANEQFF.

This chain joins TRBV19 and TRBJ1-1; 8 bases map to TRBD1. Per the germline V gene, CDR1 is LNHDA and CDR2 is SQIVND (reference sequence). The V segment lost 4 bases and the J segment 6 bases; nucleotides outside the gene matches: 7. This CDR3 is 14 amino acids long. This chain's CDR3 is CASSTWTGQAEAFF. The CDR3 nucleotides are TGTGCCAGTAGTACGTGGACAGGGCAGGCTGAAGCTTTCTTT.

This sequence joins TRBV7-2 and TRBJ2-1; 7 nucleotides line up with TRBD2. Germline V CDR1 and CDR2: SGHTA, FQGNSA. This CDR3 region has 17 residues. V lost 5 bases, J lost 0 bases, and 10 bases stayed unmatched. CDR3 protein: CASSRPMGGSSYNEQFF. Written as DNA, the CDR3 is TGTGCCAGCAGCCGTCCAATGGGGGGGAGCTCCTACAATGAGCAGTTCTTC. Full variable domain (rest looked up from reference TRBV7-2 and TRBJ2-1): GAGVSQSPSNKVTEKGKDVELRCDPISGHTALYWYRQSLGQGLEFLIYFQGNSAPDKSGLPSDRFSAERTGGSVSTLTIQRTQQEDSAVYLCASSRPMGGSSYNEQFFGPGTRLTVL.

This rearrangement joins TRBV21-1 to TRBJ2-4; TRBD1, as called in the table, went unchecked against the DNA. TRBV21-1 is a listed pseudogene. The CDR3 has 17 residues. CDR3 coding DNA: TGTGCCAGCAGCAAAGGACAGAAAGTCCTGGCCAAAAACATTCAGTACTTC. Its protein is CASSKGQKVLAKNIQYF.

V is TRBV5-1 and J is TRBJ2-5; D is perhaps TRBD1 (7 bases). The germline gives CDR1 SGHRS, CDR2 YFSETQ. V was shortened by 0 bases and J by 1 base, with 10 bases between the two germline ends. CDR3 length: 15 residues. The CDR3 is CASSLGQGGQETQYF. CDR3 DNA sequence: TGCGCCAGCAGCTTGGGTCAGGGGGGCCAAGAGACCCAGTACTTC.

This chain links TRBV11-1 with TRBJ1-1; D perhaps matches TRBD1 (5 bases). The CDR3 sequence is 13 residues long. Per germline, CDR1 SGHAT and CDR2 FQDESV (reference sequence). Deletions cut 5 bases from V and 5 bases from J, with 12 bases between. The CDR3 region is CASSRPDKTEAFF. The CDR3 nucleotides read TGTGCCAGCAGCCGCCCGGACAAGACTGAAGCTTTCTTT.

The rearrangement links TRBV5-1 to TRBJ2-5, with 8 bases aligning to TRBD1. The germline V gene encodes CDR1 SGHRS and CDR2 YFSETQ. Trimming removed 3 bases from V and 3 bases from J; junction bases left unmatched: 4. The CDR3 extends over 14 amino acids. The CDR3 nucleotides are TGCGCCAGCAGCTCGGGACAGGCGGAAGAGACCCAGTACTTC. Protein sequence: CASSSGQAEETQYF.

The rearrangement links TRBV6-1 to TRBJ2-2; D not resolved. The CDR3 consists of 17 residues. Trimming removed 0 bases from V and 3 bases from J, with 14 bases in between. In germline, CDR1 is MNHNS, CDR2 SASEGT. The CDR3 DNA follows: TGTGCCAGCAGTGAAGCGCTGGCCCTAGTATACACCGGGGAGCTGTTTTTT. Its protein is CASSEALALVYTGELFF.

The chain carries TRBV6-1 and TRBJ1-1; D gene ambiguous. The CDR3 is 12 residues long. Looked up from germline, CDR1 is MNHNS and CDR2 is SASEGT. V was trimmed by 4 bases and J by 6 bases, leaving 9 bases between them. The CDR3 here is CASSAQSPEAFF. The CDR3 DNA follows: TGTGCCAGCAGTGCACAGAGCCCTGAAGCTTTCTTT.

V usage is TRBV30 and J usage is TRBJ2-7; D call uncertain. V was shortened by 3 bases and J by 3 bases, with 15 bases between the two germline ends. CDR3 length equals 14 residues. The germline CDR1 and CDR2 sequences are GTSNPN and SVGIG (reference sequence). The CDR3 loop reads CAWRRSSDYYEQYF. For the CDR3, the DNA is TGTGCCTGGAGACGGAGCAGCGATTACTACGAGCAGTACTTC.

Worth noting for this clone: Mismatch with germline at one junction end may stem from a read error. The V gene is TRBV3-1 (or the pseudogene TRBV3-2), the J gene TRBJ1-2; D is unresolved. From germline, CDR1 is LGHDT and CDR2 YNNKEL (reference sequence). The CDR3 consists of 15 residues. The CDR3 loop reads CASSKERDSDYGYTF. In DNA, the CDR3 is TGTGCCAGCAGCAAAGAACGGGATTCGGACTATGGCTACACCTTC.

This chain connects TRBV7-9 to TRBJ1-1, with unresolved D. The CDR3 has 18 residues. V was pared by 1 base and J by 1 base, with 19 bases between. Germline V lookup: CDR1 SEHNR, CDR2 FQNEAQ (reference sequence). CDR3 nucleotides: TGTGCCAGCAGCTTAGAGCCATGGCGGTTTGCTCAGAACACTGAAGCTTTCTTT. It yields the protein CASSLEPWRFAQNTEAFF.

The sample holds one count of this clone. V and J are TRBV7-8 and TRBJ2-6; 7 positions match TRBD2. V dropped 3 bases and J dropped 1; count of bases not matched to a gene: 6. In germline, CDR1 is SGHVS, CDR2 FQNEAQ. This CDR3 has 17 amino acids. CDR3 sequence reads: CASSLPGLQSGANVLTF. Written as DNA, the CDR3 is TGTGCCAGCAGCTTGCCGGGACTACAATCTGGGGCCAACGTCCTGACTTTC.